This record covers a single T cell receptor (beta chain). The data were produced by immunoSEQ multiplex PCR, yet TCRdb's version contains in-frame clones alone and is incomplete. This repertoire shows about 37,000 clones, 80% to 90% found once; its top ten account for over 8%. The data derive from a study of blood T cell repertoires in COVID-19. Whole-study context: Spain, Italy and the United States supplied samples that represented acute and convalescent COVID-19. PBMCs, B-cell-depleted T cells, or T cells were the source of the cDNA or gDNA that made up the material.

In germline, CDR1 is MGHRA, CDR2 YSYEKL. The CDR3 has 16 amino acids. The J segment lost 0 bases and the V segment lost 4 bases, leaving 4 bases of the junction unmatched. This TCR came from a human donor in a cohort sampled during active COVID-19. The source material was peripheral blood. The chain employs TRBV4-1 and TRBJ1-4; 8 nucleotides match TRBD1. The CDR3 sequence is CASSLTGDATNEKLFF. As DNA, the CDR3 is TGCGCCAGCAGCCTGACAGGGGACGCAACTAATGAAAAACTGTTTTTT.